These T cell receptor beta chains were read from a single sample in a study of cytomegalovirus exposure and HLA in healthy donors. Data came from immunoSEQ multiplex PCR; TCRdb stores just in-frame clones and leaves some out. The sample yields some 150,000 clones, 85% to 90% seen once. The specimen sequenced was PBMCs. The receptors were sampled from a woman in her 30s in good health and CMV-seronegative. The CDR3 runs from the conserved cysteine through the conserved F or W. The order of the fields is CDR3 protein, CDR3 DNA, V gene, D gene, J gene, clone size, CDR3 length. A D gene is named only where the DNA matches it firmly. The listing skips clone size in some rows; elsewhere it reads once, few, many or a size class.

CDR3aa: CASSLYTEAFF
CDR3nt: TGTGCCAGCAGCCTCTACACTGAAGCTTTCTTT
v_gene: TRBV7-9
d_gene: .
j_gene: TRBJ1-1
abundance: .
len: 11

CDR3aa: CATGGTGELFF
CDR3nt: TGTGCCACCGGGGGCACCGGGGAGCTGTTTTTT
v_gene: TRBV6-5
d_gene: .
j_gene: TRBJ2-2
abundance: few
len: 11

CDR3aa: CASSLVRDISSYNEQFF
CDR3nt: TGTGCCAGCAGCTTAGTCCGGGACATTAGCTCCTACAATGAGCAGTTCTTC
v_gene: TRBV13
d_gene: .
j_gene: TRBJ2-1
abundance: .
len: 17

CDR3aa: CASSYGLAGETQYF
CDR3nt: TGTGCCAGCAGTTACGGCCTAGCGGGAGAGACCCAGTACTTC
v_gene: TRBV6-6
d_gene: TRBD2
j_gene: TRBJ2-5
abundance: .
len: 14

CDR3aa: CASSSGGQGYTGELFF
CDR3nt: TGTGCCAGCAGCTCGGGGGGACAGGGGTATACCGGGGAGCTGTTTTTT
v_gene: TRBV5-6
d_gene: TRBD1
j_gene: TRBJ2-2
abundance: once
len: 16

CDR3aa: CASSLSSQGAVYGYTF
CDR3nt: TGTGCCAGCAGTTTATCGTCACAGGGGGCGGTCTATGGCTACACCTTC
v_gene: TRBV27
d_gene: TRBD1
j_gene: TRBJ1-2
abundance: .
len: 16

CDR3aa: CASSLFLAFYGYTF
CDR3nt: TGTGCCAGCAGCTTGTTTCTGGCATTCTATGGCTACACCTTC
v_gene: TRBV5-6
d_gene: .
j_gene: TRBJ1-2
abundance: .
len: 14

CDR3aa: CASGFRGPGNQPQHF
CDR3nt: TGTGCCAGCGGATTCAGGGGGCCAGGCAATCAGCCCCAGCATTTT
v_gene: TRBV6-6
d_gene: TRBD1
j_gene: TRBJ1-5
abundance: .
len: 15

CDR3aa: CASSLERGATRTDTQYF
CDR3nt: TGCGCCAGCAGCTTGGAACGGGGGGCGACCCGCACAGATACGCAGTATTTT
v_gene: TRBV5-1
d_gene: .
j_gene: TRBJ2-3
abundance: .
len: 17

CDR3aa: CASSQKTSGLTGELFF
CDR3nt: TGCGCCAGCAGTCAGAAGACTAGCGGTCTCACCGGGGAGCTGTTTTTT
v_gene: TRBV10-2
d_gene: TRBD2
j_gene: TRBJ2-2
abundance: .
len: 16

CDR3aa: CASSIYPGLSLTDTQYF
CDR3nt: TGTGCCAGCAGCATATACCCGGGACTCTCGCTCACAGATACGCAGTATTTT
v_gene: TRBV7-9
d_gene: .
j_gene: TRBJ2-3
abundance: .
len: 17

CDR3aa: CASSSAGGPTEAFF
CDR3nt: TGTGCCAGCAGTTCCGCAGGGGGCCCAACTGAAGCTTTCTTT
v_gene: TRBV28
d_gene: TRBD1
j_gene: TRBJ1-1
abundance: few
len: 14

CDR3aa: CSVVLWDTTPGANVLTF
CDR3nt: TGCAGCGTTGTTTTGTGGGACACCACTCCGGGGGCCAACGTCCTGACTTTC
v_gene: TRBV29-1
d_gene: .
j_gene: TRBJ2-6
abundance: few
len: 17

CDR3aa: CASSQWTSTHNEQFF
CDR3nt: TGCGCCAGCAGCCAATGGACTAGTACTCACAATGAGCAGTTCTTC
v_gene: TRBV4-1
d_gene: TRBD2
j_gene: TRBJ2-1
abundance: .
len: 15

CDR3aa: CASSLALGLAGEQYF
CDR3nt: TGTGCCAGCAGCTTAGCTCTGGGACTAGCGGGCGAGCAGTACTTC
v_gene: TRBV13
d_gene: TRBD2
j_gene: TRBJ2-7
abundance: .
len: 15

CDR3aa: CASSSRTSGYEQYF
CDR3nt: TGTGCCAGTAGTTCCAGGACTAGCGGCTACGAGCAGTACTTC
v_gene: TRBV19
d_gene: TRBD2
j_gene: TRBJ2-7
abundance: .
len: 14

CDR3aa: CASSGGPSTDTQYF
CDR3nt: TGTGCCAGCAGCGGGGGCCCAAGCACAGATACGCAGTATTTT
v_gene: TRBV9
d_gene: .
j_gene: TRBJ2-3
abundance: .
len: 14

CDR3aa: CASSYSQGGYEQYF
CDR3nt: TGTGCCAGCAGTTACAGCCAGGGAGGATACGAGCAGTACTTC
v_gene: TRBV6-5
d_gene: .
j_gene: TRBJ2-7
abundance: .
len: 14

CDR3aa: CASSFGGSYEQYF
CDR3nt: TGTGCCAGCAGCTTCGGCGGCTCCTACGAGCAGTACTTC
v_gene: TRBV7-9
d_gene: .
j_gene: TRBJ2-7
abundance: .
len: 13

CDR3aa: CASRTAGQGSRRDGYTF
CDR3nt: TGCGCCAGCAGGACTGCGGGACAGGGATCTCGGCGGGATGGCTACACCTTC
v_gene: TRBV4-1
d_gene: TRBD1
j_gene: TRBJ1-2
abundance: .
len: 17

CDR3aa: CASSDQGAGNQPQHF
CDR3nt: TGTGCCAGCAGTGACCAGGGGGCCGGCAACCAGCCCCAGCATTTT
v_gene: TRBV6-1
d_gene: TRBD1
j_gene: TRBJ1-5
abundance: .
len: 15

CDR3aa: CAISETSNTEAFF
CDR3nt: TGTGCCATCAGTGAGACTTCGAACACTGAAGCTTTCTTT
v_gene: TRBV10-3
d_gene: .
j_gene: TRBJ1-1
abundance: .
len: 13

CDR3aa: CASSFGRNTEAFF
CDR3nt: TGTGCCAGCAGCTTTGGGCGGAACACTGAAGCTTTCTTT
v_gene: TRBV11-1
d_gene: .
j_gene: TRBJ1-1
abundance: once
len: 13

CDR3aa: CASSFASEQYF
CDR3nt: TGTGCCAGCAGCTTCGCGAGCGAGCAGTACTTC
v_gene: TRBV5-6
d_gene: .
j_gene: TRBJ2-7
abundance: .
len: 11

CDR3aa: CASSVTLAGLGNNEQFF
CDR3nt: TGTGCCAGCAGCGTAACGCTAGCGGGCTTGGGAAACAATGAGCAGTTCTTC
v_gene: TRBV9
d_gene: TRBD2
j_gene: TRBJ2-1
abundance: few
len: 17

CDR3aa: CASSQRDSELYGYTF
CDR3nt: TGTGCCAGCAGCCAACGGGACAGCGAACTCTATGGCTACACCTTC
v_gene: TRBV4-2
d_gene: TRBD1
j_gene: TRBJ1-2
abundance: .
len: 15

CDR3aa: CASSEVTSGGASTGELFF
CDR3nt: TGCGCCAGCAGTGAAGTGACTAGCGGGGGGGCCAGTACCGGGGAGCTGTTTTTT
v_gene: TRBV10-1
d_gene: TRBD2
j_gene: TRBJ2-2
abundance: .
len: 18

CDR3aa: CASRTQGDETQYF
CDR3nt: TGTGCCAGCAGAACACAGGGAGATGAGACCCAGTACTTC
v_gene: TRBV11-2
d_gene: .
j_gene: TRBJ2-5
abundance: .
len: 13

CDR3aa: CASSSGQGIPDTQYF
CDR3nt: TGCGCCAGCAGCTCGGGACAGGGGATTCCAGATACGCAGTATTTT
v_gene: TRBV5-1
d_gene: TRBD1
j_gene: TRBJ2-3
abundance: .
len: 15

CDR3aa: CASSWRTGLYEQYF
CDR3nt: TGTGCCAGCAGCTGGCGGACAGGGCTGTACGAGCAGTACTTC
v_gene: TRBV5-6
d_gene: TRBD1
j_gene: TRBJ2-7
abundance: .
len: 14

CDR3aa: CASSLSPLWARDSPLHF
CDR3nt: TGTGCCAGCAGCTTGTCGCCTCTCTGGGCAAGAGATTCACCCCTCCACTTT
v_gene: TRBV5-4
d_gene: .
j_gene: TRBJ1-6
abundance: .
len: 17